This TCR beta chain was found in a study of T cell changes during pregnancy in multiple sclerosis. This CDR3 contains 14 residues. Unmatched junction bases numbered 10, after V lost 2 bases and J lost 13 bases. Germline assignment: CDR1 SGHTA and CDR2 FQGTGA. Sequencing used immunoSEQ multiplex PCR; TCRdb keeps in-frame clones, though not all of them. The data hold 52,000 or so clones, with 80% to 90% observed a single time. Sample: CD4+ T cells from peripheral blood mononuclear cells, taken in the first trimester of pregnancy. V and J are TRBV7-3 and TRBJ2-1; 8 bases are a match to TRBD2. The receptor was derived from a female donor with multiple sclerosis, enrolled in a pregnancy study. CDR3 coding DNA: TGTGCCAGCAGCTTACTGGTGGCGGGAGGTGTTCAGTTCTTC. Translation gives CASSLLVAGGVQFF.